This T cell receptor (beta chain) was sequenced in a study of beta chain features in type 1 diabetes. This clone was observed many times. The antigen is undetermined. Sorting based on CD45RO/CCR7/CD25/CD127/CD95/CD27 separated CD4+ naive, central memory, regulatory and stem cell-like memory cells. Sorting produced populations that all topped 95% purity. The CDR3 covers 11 residues. Trimming stripped 0 bases from V and 6 bases from J, with 6 bases between. Germline lookup yields CDR1 SQVTM and CDR2 ANQGSEA. Study observations and caveats: Significant though moderate, a shortening of TCRB CDR3s appeared in all four CD4+ subsets of Type 1 diabetes patients.

The authors reverse transcribed all of the isolated RNA, so sequencing captured expressed TCRB transcripts. Assay: immunoSEQ multiplex PCR; the TCRdb copy retains only in-frame clones and omits some. The sample yields 200,000 to 250,000 clones, roughly 11% seen once. This sequence joins TRBV29-1 and TRBJ2-7; the D gene is possibly TRBD1 (6 bases). The sample consisted of central memory CD4+ T cells from blood. The TCR was taken from a man aged 18-30 years in good health. CDR3 bases: TGCAGCGTTGAAGAAGGGGGCGAGCAGTACTTC. It encodes CSVEEGGEQYF.